The 18 T cell receptor beta chains given below trace back to one sample, sequenced in a study of Ad26.COV2.S vaccination and SARS-CoV-2 variants. Produced via immunoSEQ multiplex PCR; TCRdb's table is partial and in-frame only. The profile shows around 450,000 clones, roughly 90% of them singletons. Treatment indicated: roughly 18 received Ad26.COV2.S at low or high dose, single or two shots; 5 received placebo; per-sample allocation not given. Collection of the samples took place on day 63 after the first injection of vaccine or placebo. Source: peripheral blood, taken in a trial of Ad26.COV2.S vaccine versus placebo. These receptors were obtained from a person between 18 and 65 years old who received the Ad26.COV2.S COVID-19 vaccine or a placebo.

The chain has TRBV7-9 and TRBJ1-4, with 7 nucleotides matching TRBD1. J gave up 8 bases and V 3 bases, and 9 bases lay outside the gene matches. CDR3 length equals 15 residues. Germline CDR1 and CDR2: SEHNR and FQNEAQ (reference sequence). The CDR3 here is CASSLGDSPGEKLFF. DNA for the CDR3: TGTGCCAGCAGCTTGGGGGACAGCCCGGGGGAAAAACTGTTTTTT.

The gene calls are TRBV6-5 and TRBJ2-5; TRBD1 matches 9 bases. CDR3 length: 13 amino acids. Per germline, CDR1 MNHEY and CDR2 SVGAGI. V trimming: 6 bases; J trimming: 7 bases; junction bases outside the gene matches: 6. The CDR3 region is CASRAADRGTQYF. The CDR3 DNA reads TGTGCCAGCAGGGCAGCGGACAGGGGGACCCAGTACTTC.

The CDR3 nucleotides read TGTGCCAGCAGGCGGGCTCCGCAAGAGACCCAGTACTTC. This codes for CASRRAPQETQYF. J is TRBJ2-5 and V is TRBV2; maybe TRBD2 (5 bases). V lost 6 bases and J 2 bases, leaving 10 bases between the germline ends. This CDR3 is built from 13 residues. The germline V gene has CDR1 SNHLY and CDR2 FYNNEI. The variable domain in full, completed from reference TRBV2 and TRBJ2-5, reads EPEVTQTPSHQVTQMGQEVILRCVPISNHLYFYWYRQILGQKVEFLVSFYNNEISEKSEIFDDQFSVERPDGSNFTLKIRSTKLEDSAMYFCASRRAPQETQYFGPGTRLLVL.

The chain couples TRBV7-2 to TRBJ2-7, with D perhaps TRBD1 (5 bases). V was pared by 4 bases and J by 2 bases, with 15 bases between. The germline V gene encodes CDR1 SGHTA and CDR2 FQGNSA. The CDR3 is made up of 15 amino acids. CDR3: CASSSSRTFAYEQYF. The DNA for the CDR3 is TGTGCCAGCAGCTCCAGCCGGACATTTGCCTACGAGCAGTACTTC.

In its sample, this clone was seen once. The J gene is TRBJ1-5, the V gene TRBV28, with D tentatively TRBD1 (6 bases). V was cut by 8 bases and J by 1 base, with 18 bases left in between. The germline V gene encodes CDR1 MDHEN and CDR2 SYDVKM. CDR3 length equals 16 residues. For the CDR3, the DNA is TGTGCCAGCGTCCCGAGGGGGTTTCTGAGCAATCAGCCCCAGCATTTT. This sequence encodes CASVPRGFLSNQPQHF.

V usage is TRBV19 and J usage is TRBJ2-7, with 7 bases identical to TRBD1. Germline CDR1 reads LNHDA; CDR2 reads SQIVND (reference sequence). The CDR3 runs to 15 residues. Germline trimming cut 5 bases from V and 1 base from J; bases unmatched to any gene: 8. The CDR3 is CASSPYRGSSYEQYF. CDR3 DNA: TGTGCCAGTAGTCCGTACAGGGGTAGTTCCTACGAGCAGTACTTC.

The chain carries TRBV6-5 and TRBJ2-3, with no clear D. V lost 6 bases to trimming and J lost 0 bases, with 10 bases between them. CDR1 is MNHEY, CDR2 SVGAGI, per germline. The CDR3 length is 14 residues. In nucleotides, the CDR3 is TGTGCCAGCAGCCGGACCTCTAGCACAGATACGCAGTATTTT. This translates into CASSRTSSTDTQYF.

The rearrangement uses TRBV19 and TRBJ2-5, with 7 bases aligning to TRBD1. V was clipped by 1 base and J by 1 base; unmatched bases: 6. CDR1 is LNHDA and CDR2 is SQIVND in the germline V gene (reference sequence). The CDR3 has 16 residues. CDR3 residues: CASSIARDRSQETQYF. In nucleotides, the CDR3 is TGTGCCAGTAGTATAGCCCGGGACAGATCCCAAGAGACCCAGTACTTC.

The V call is TRBV5-4, the J call TRBJ2-3, with D maybe TRBD2 (6 bases). Trimming left V 1 base short and J 2 bases short, with 17 bases between. Germline CDR1 SGHNT, CDR2 YYREEE (reference sequence). CDR3 length: 17 residues. Here the CDR3 DNA reads TGTGCCAGCAGCTTGCCCTTCGGCGGGGCAATCACAGATACGCAGTATTTT. Protein: CASSLPFGGAITDTQYF.

This clone has only one observation. The gene calls are TRBV3-1 (or the pseudogene TRBV3-2) and TRBJ1-2; 8 bases match TRBD1. The V gene's germline CDR1 is LGHDT and CDR2 YNNKEL (reference sequence). V lost 4 bases and J lost 7; bases outside the gene matches: 5. This CDR3 is 13 amino acids long. The CDR3: CASSPLDRGGYTF. The CDR3 bases are TGTGCCAGCAGCCCGCTTGACAGGGGTGGCTACACCTTC.

This rearrangement joins TRBV7-9 to TRBJ2-7; 7 bases map to TRBD1. This CDR3 region has 14 residues. The junction had 6 bases not matched to a gene; V was cut back by 5 bases and J by 2 bases. Germline lookup yields CDR1 SEHNR and CDR2 FQNEAQ (reference sequence). In nucleotides, the CDR3 is TGTGCCAGCAGCCACCGGGACAGAACCTACGAGCAGTACTTC. As protein: CASSHRDRTYEQYF.

The chain uses TRBV7-9 and TRBJ2-7; tentatively, D is TRBD1 (6 bases). Germline-derived CDR1 and CDR2 are SEHNR and FQNEAQ (reference sequence). The V gene lost 7 bases and the J gene lost 5 bases, with 12 bases spanning the gap. The CDR3 is made up of 12 amino acids. CDR3 nucleotide sequence: TGTGCCAGCACCCTGGACAGCGACGAGCAGTACTTC. Translating gives CASTLDSDEQYF.

This chain uses TRBV19 with TRBJ1-5, with unresolved D. The V end was cut by 1 base, the J end by 6 bases, with 13 bases between. The CDR3 consists of 15 residues. From germline, CDR1 is LNHDA and CDR2 SQIVND (reference sequence). This CDR3 reads CASSIGTRVVQPQHF. DNA of the CDR3: TGTGCCAGTAGTATAGGGACGCGGGTGGTTCAGCCCCAGCATTTT.

The J gene is TRBJ2-7, the V gene TRBV19, with 10 bases fitting TRBD2. The germline CDR1 and CDR2 sequences are LNHDA and SQIVND (reference sequence). Trimming at V came to 0 bases and at J to 6 bases, leaving 5 bases not matched to a gene. The CDR3 is 15 residues long. The DNA of the CDR3 is TGTGCCAGTAGTATAGATCCTAGCGGGGGAACCGAGCAGTACTTC. This codes for CASSIDPSGGTEQYF.

The rearrangement joins TRBV2 to TRBJ1-4, with TRBD1 as a possible D gene (5 bases). This CDR3 has 15 residues. Germline CDR1 and CDR2: SNHLY and FYNNEI. Trimming left V 4 bases short and J 8 bases short, with 17 bases between. CDR3 protein: CASSVTGPPNEKLFF. For the CDR3, the DNA is TGTGCCAGCAGTGTAACGGGACCCCCGAACGAAAAACTGTTTTTT.

The V and J genes are TRBV28 and TRBJ2-6; 7 bases match TRBD1. The CDR3 is 16 residues long. Germline-derived CDR1 and CDR2 are MDHEN and SYDVKM. The ends lost 5 bases at V and 2 bases at J; junction bases unmatched: 6. CDR3 in DNA: TGTGCCAGCAGTGGCCCGACAGGGACTGGGGCCAACGTCCTGACTTTC. This codes for CASSGPTGTGANVLTF.

The J gene is TRBJ2-5, the V gene TRBV6-6; the match to TRBD1 covers 7 bases. The germline CDR1 and CDR2 sequences are MNHNY and SVGAGI (reference sequence). The CDR3 spans 13 residues. The trim removed 0 bases at V and 12 bases at J, leaving 7 bases unmatched. The CDR3 DNA reads as TGTGCCAGCAGTTACTCATCCGGGGACAGAAAGTACTTC. Its protein is CASSYSSGDRKYF.

The chain has TRBV19 and TRBJ1-1, with D hard to call. V lost 5 bases to trimming and J lost 0 bases, with 7 bases between them. This CDR3 spans 13 amino acids. From germline, CDR1 is LNHDA and CDR2 SQIVND (reference sequence). The CDR3 loop reads CASSLRMNTEAFF. The CDR3 DNA reads TGTGCCAGTAGTCTCCGGATGAACACTGAAGCTTTCTTT.